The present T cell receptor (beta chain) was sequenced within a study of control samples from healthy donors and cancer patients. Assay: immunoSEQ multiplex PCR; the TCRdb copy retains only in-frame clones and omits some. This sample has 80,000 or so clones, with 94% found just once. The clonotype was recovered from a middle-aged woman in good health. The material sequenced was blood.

The CDR3 coding sequence is TGCGCCAGCAGCTCCGCCGGGACAGGGAGAGAAAAACTGTTTTTT. This encodes CASSSAGTGREKLFF. The chain employs TRBV5-1 and TRBJ1-4, with TRBD1 matching over 9 bases. The CDR3 length is 15 residues. Losses at the gene ends were 3 bases for V and 8 bases for J; bases not matched to a gene: 8. Per the germline V gene, CDR1 is SGHRS and CDR2 is YFSETQ.